The rows below give T cell receptor beta chains drawn from one sample of a study of cytomegalovirus exposure and HLA in healthy donors. Data came from immunoSEQ multiplex PCR; TCRdb stores just in-frame clones and leaves some out. This sample has 150,000 to 200,000 clones; more than 75% occur once, and the top ten carry around 6%. The sequenced material came from PBMCs. These receptors came from a woman aged 45 to 65 in good health and CMV-seropositive. Each CDR3 is given with its conserved first and last residue. The D gene is left open where the match is weak. The size of a clone is reported for some rows only, either as once, few or many, or as a class for expanded clones.

>TRBD1|-|TRBJ2-7|TRBV6-6|13
CASSSTGPYEQYF
TGTGCCAGCAGTTCGACAGGGCCCTACGAGCAGTACTTC
>-|once|TRBJ1-1|TRBV19|13
CASSIPVNTEAFF
TGTGCCAGTAGTATCCCGGTGAACACTGAAGCTTTCTTT
>-|-|TRBJ2-3|TRBV5-1|15
CASSLRGRGTDTQYF
TGCGCCAGCAGCTTGAGGGGCAGGGGAACAGATACGCAGTATTTT
>TRBD2|-|TRBJ2-5|TRBV7-7|15
CASSLGSGSGETQYF
TGTGCCAGCAGCTTAGGTAGCGGGAGTGGCGAGACCCAGTACTTC
>-|-|TRBJ2-7|TRBV5-6|12
CASSSRVYEQYF
TGTGCCAGCAGCTCACGCGTCTACGAGCAGTACTTC
>TRBD1|-|TRBJ2-1|TRBV9|16
CASSRGAGTAYNEQFF
TGTGCCAGCAGCAGAGGGGCCGGGACAGCCTACAATGAGCAGTTCTTC
>TRBD1|once|TRBJ2-7|TRBV7-9|14
CSSSLQGLSYEQYF
TGTTCCAGCAGCCTACAGGGGCTCTCCTACGAGCAGTACTTC
>-|-|TRBJ2-3|TRBV19|13
CASSASTTYTQYF
TGTGCCAGTAGTGCCTCGACTACGTATACGCAGTATTTT
>-|-|TRBJ2-5|TRBV7-3|12
CASRSAGRNQYF
TGTGCCAGCAGGTCCGCGGGAAGGAACCAGTACTTC
>-|-|TRBJ1-6|TRBV6-5|14
CASSRTAPNSPLHF
TGTGCCAGCAGTCGGACTGCTCCTAATTCACCCCTCCACTTT
>-|-|TRBJ2-6|TRBV4-3|16
CASSQVGTAGANVLTF
TGCGCCAGCAGCCAAGTAGGCACAGCTGGGGCCAACGTCCTGACTTTC
>-|few|TRBJ2-1|TRBV7-6|12
CASSSLAHEQFF
TGTGCCAGCAGCTCCCTGGCCCATGAGCAGTTCTTC
>-|-|TRBJ1-6|TRBV5-4|14
CASSLRDKGSPLHF
TGTGCCAGCTCCTTGAGGGACAAGGGGTCACCCCTCCACTTT
>-|-|TRBJ2-7|TRBV6-5|14
CASSSDRGVREQYF
TGTGCCAGCAGTTCGGACAGAGGGGTACGCGAGCAGTACTTC
>-|-|TRBJ2-5|TRBV19|13
CASSGGSRETQYF
TGTGCCAGTAGTGGGGGCTCGAGAGAGACCCAGTACTTC
>-|-|TRBJ2-2|TRBV7-2|15
CASLRDKSNTGELFF
TGTGCCAGCCTCCGGGACAAATCTAACACCGGGGAGCTGTTTTTT
>-|-|TRBJ2-3|TRBV11-2|18
CASSLGRPQGIETDTQYF
TGTGCCAGCAGCTTAGGGAGGCCTCAGGGGATAGAGACAGATACGCAGTATTTT
>TRBD2|few|TRBJ2-3|TRBV7-8|15
CASSLTSGGTDTQYF
TGTGCCAGCAGCTTAACTAGCGGGGGCACAGATACGCAGTATTTT
>-|-|TRBJ1-5|TRBV27|17
CASSGGSGQAPYQPQHF
TGTGCCAGCTCCGGGGGGTCGGGGCAAGCCCCTTATCAGCCCCAGCATTTT
>TRBD2|-|TRBJ2-5|TRBV5-4|14
CASSLAGGMETQYF
TGTGCCAGCAGCTTGGCCGGGGGGATGGAGACCCAGTACTTC
>-|-|TRBJ1-4|TRBV15|15
CATQGRERFNEKLFF
TGTGCCACCCAGGGGAGGGAAAGGTTTAATGAAAAACTGTTTTTT
>-|-|TRBJ2-4|TRBV21-1|16
CASKKTGGRLKNSQYF
TGTGCCAGCAAAAAGACAGGTGGGCGACTCAAAAACAGTCAGTACTTC
>-|-|TRBJ2-1|TRBV5-4|16
CASSPAPGRLEAEQFF
TGTGCCAGCAGCCCCGCTCCGGGGAGACTAGAGGCTGAGCAGTTCTTC
>TRBD1|-|TRBJ2-6|TRBV10-1|17
CASNCRDRGSGANVLTF
TGCGCCAGCAATTGCCGGGACAGGGGATCTGGGGCCAACGTCCTGACTTTC
>TRBD2|-|TRBJ2-7|TRBV30|14
CAWSGAGGSYEQYF
TGTGCCTGGAGTGGGGCGGGAGGGTCCTACGAGCAGTACTTC
>TRBD2|-|TRBJ2-1|TRBV5-6|16
CASSPVLAGVFGEQFF
TGTGCCAGCAGCCCTGTGCTAGCGGGAGTTTTTGGTGAGCAGTTCTTC
>-|-|TRBJ1-2|TRBV4-3|14
CASSQEVVDYGYTF
TGCGCCAGCAGCCAAGAAGTAGTTGACTATGGCTACACCTTC
>-|-|TRBJ1-4|TRBV9|16
CASSPYAGGTGKKLFF
TGTGCCAGCAGCCCCTACGCCGGGGGGACTGGAAAAAAACTGTTTTTT
>TRBD1|-|TRBJ2-5|TRBV19|13
CASSTRGLETQYF
TGTGCCAGTAGTACCAGGGGGCTAGAGACCCAGTACTTC
>-|-|TRBJ1-3|TRBV5-6|18
CASSAGSIPRASGNTIYF
TGTGCCAGCAGCGCGGGGTCTATTCCCCGAGCCTCTGGAAACACCATATATTTT
>TRBD1|-|TRBJ1-4|TRBV19|16
CASNRGQGASNEKLFF
TGTGCCAGTAACCGCGGACAGGGGGCCTCTAATGAAAAACTGTTTTTT
>TRBD2|-|TRBJ2-7|TRBV7-8|13
CASSPGLAGEQYF
TGTGCCAGCAGCCCTGGACTAGCGGGTGAGCAGTACTTC
>-|-|TRBJ1-3|TRBV30|15
CACETAQGAGNTIYF
TGTGCCTGCGAGACAGCGCAAGGGGCTGGAAACACCATATATTTT
>TRBD1|-|TRBJ1-6|TRBV5-1|14
CASSRTQGAGALHF
TGCGCCAGCAGCAGAACACAGGGGGCCGGAGCCCTCCACTTT
>TRBD1|-|TRBJ2-3|TRBV19|15
CASSMGQGVTDTQYF
TGTGCCAGTAGTATGGGACAGGGGGTCACAGATACGCAGTATTTT
>-|-|TRBJ1-2|TRBV7-2|15
CASSPPQAQNYGYTF
TGTGCCAGCAGCCCTCCTCAGGCGCAAAACTATGGCTACACCTTC
>-|-|TRBJ1-1|TRBV6-1|14
CASSEQGFHTEAFF
TGTGCCAGCAGTGAACAGGGATTCCACACTGAAGCTTTCTTT
>-|-|TRBJ2-6|TRBV19|16
CASRQTGIEEANVLTF
TGTGCCAGTAGACAGACAGGTATTGAGGAGGCCAACGTCCTGACTTTC
>-|-|TRBJ2-5|TRBV6-1|16
CASSEITQGKAETQYF
TGTGCCAGCAGTGAAATTACTCAGGGGAAGGCGGAGACCCAGTACTTC
>-|once|TRBJ2-7|TRBV28|12
CASSFPGFEQYF
TGTGCCAGCAGTTTTCCGGGGTTCGAGCAGTACTTC
>-|-|TRBJ2-2|TRBV19|15
CASTSKGGPVGELFF
TGTGCCAGTACCTCAAAAGGAGGGCCGGTCGGGGAGCTGTTTTTT
>-|-|TRBJ1-1|TRBV5-3|13
CARSLFVEFEAFF
TGTGCCAGAAGCCTATTCGTTGAGTTCGAAGCTTTCTTT
>TRBD1|-|TRBJ1-5|TRBV19|14
CASSITTGDQPQHF
TGTGCCAGTAGTATCACCACAGGGGATCAGCCCCAGCATTTT
>TRBD1|-|TRBJ1-3|TRBV28|16
CASSSPWTGAGNTIYF
TGTGCCAGCAGTTCCCCGTGGACAGGGGCTGGAAACACCATATATTTT
>-|-|TRBJ2-1|TRBV11-2|16
CASSNREGSYYNEQFF
TGTGCCAGCAGCAACCGGGAAGGGAGCTACTACAATGAGCAGTTCTTC
>TRBD2|-|TRBJ2-1|TRBV10-3|15
CAISEHGGGNNEQFF
TGTGCCATCAGTGAGCATGGGGGGGGGAACAATGAGCAGTTCTTC
>TRBD1|-|TRBJ1-5|TRBV28|14
CASRQGQRNQPQHF
TGTGCCAGCAGGCAGGGACAGCGCAATCAGCCCCAGCATTTT
>-|-|TRBJ2-1|TRBV29-1|12
CSVPTGYNEQFF
TGCAGCGTCCCTACAGGGTACAATGAGCAGTTCTTC
>-|-|TRBJ1-2|TRBV28|11
CASSSTGPFTF
TGTGCCAGCAGTTCGACAGGTCCATTCACCTTC
>TRBD1|-|TRBJ1-4|TRBV5-1|16
CASSLSPQGASEKLFF
TGCGCCAGCAGCCTGTCCCCCCAGGGGGCGAGTGAAAAACTGTTTTTT
>-|-|TRBJ2-2|TRBV29-1|14
CSVEGGMNTGELFF
TGCAGCGTTGAAGGCGGAATGAACACCGGGGAGCTGTTTTTT
>-|-|TRBJ2-5|TRBV7-6|15
CASSRELSYQETQYF
TGTGCCAGCAGCCGAGAGTTGAGTTACCAAGAGACCCAGTACTTC